This T cell receptor (beta chain) was documented in a study of cytomegalovirus exposure and HLA in healthy donors. Study background: A data release that came early held 80 million or so unique TCRs from HLA-typed donors.

PCR amplification relied on 60 Vbeta primers (plus 13 Jbeta primers). Here immunoSEQ multiplex PCR was the method, and the copy in TCRdb shows in-frame clones only, minus some. The sample yields about 180,000 clones, roughly four fifths seen once. Notes on the study in general: Links to common viral pathogens appeared, in a later analysis, for several of the most significant clusters.

In regard to this clone: Its antigen is unknown.

This CDR3 spans 15 amino acids. Germline V gene data show CDR1 as MDHEN and CDR2 as SYDVKM. With 6 bases removed from V and 0 bases from J, the gap between germline ends came to 9 bases. This chain connects TRBV28 to TRBJ2-6; D possibly corresponds to TRBD1 (5 bases). The TCR originated in a woman between 50 and 59 years old in good health and CMV-seronegative. The specimen was PBMCs. CDR3 region: CASRPGFSGANVLTF. CDR3 in DNA: TGTGCCAGCAGACCAGGGTTCTCTGGGGCCAACGTCCTGACTTTC.